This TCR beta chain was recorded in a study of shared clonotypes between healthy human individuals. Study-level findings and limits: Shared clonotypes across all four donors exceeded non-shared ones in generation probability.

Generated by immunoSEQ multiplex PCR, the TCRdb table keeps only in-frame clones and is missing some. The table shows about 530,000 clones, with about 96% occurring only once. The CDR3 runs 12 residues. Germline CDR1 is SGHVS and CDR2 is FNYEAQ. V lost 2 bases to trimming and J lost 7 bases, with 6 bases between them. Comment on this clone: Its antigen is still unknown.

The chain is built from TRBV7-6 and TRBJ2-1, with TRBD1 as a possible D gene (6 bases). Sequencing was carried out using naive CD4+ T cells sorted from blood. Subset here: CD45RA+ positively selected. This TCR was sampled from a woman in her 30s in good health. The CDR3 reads CASSLRGNEQFF. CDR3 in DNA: TGTGCCAGCAGCTTAAGGGGGAATGAGCAGTTCTTC.